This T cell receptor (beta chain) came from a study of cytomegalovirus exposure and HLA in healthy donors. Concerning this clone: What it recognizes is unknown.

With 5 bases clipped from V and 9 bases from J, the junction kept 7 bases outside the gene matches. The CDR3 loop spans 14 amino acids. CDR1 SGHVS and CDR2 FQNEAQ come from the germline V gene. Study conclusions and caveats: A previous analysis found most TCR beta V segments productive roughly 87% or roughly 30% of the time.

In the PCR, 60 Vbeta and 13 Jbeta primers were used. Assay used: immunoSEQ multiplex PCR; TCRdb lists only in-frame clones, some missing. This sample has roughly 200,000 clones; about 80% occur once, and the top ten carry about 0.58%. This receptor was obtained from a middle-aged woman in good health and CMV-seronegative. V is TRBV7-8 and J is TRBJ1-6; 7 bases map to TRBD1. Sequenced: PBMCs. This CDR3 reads CASSLIGGGSPLHF. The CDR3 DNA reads TGTGCCAGCAGCCTAATAGGGGGCGGTTCACCCCTCCACTTT.